Following are 30 T cell receptor beta chains from one sample sequenced in a study of graft-versus-host responses after intestinal transplantation. Co-plating was performed using around 200,000 CFSE-labeled responder cells and around 200,000 irradiated, violet-dye-labeled stimulator cells. Clones were read by immunoSEQ multiplex PCR, and TCRdb kept only the in-frame ones, dropping some. The sample has roughly 20,000 clones, roughly 43% seen once. The sequencing used alloreactive CD8+ T cells from a mixed lymphocyte reaction culture, collected before intestinal transplant. The subset is: CFSE-low proliferating T cells sorted from roughly six-day pre-transplant mixed lymphocyte reaction (GvH or HvG direction). The source of these receptors is a human patient who received an intestinal transplant.

This clone was recorded a few times. CDR3 nucleotides: TGTGCCTGGAGTGTAGCCGTCAGCTTCACAGATACGCAGTATTTT. It yields the protein CAWSVAVSFTDTQYF. The gene calls are TRBV30 and TRBJ2-3, with D hard to call. V gave up 0 bases and J gave up 2 bases, with 12 bases separating them. This CDR3 comprises 15 residues. From germline, CDR1 is GTSNPN and CDR2 SVGIG (reference sequence).

The chain joins TRBV6-4 to TRBJ2-3, with 9 bases fitting TRBD2. Germline-derived CDR1 and CDR2 are MRHNA and SNTAGT. V lost 1 base, J lost 0 bases, and 2 bases stayed unmatched. The CDR3 covers 16 residues. CDR3 in DNA: TGTGCCAGCAGTGACTTAGCGGGAGAAAGCACAGATACGCAGTATTTT. Translated: CASSDLAGESTDTQYF.

This clone was detected only a few times. The chain is built from TRBV30 and TRBJ1-5; D is unresolved. The germline V and J ends were trimmed by 2 bases and 0 bases, with 5 bases remaining between them. There are 13 residues in the CDR3. CDR1 and CDR2 (germline): GTSNPN, SVGIG (reference sequence). The CDR3: CAWSRYSNQPQHF. CDR3 bases: TGTGCCTGGAGTCGGTATAGCAATCAGCCCCAGCATTTT.

This chain uses TRBV2 with TRBJ1-2, with 7 bases that match TRBD1. The length of the CDR3 is 16 residues. Germline V gene data show CDR1 as SNHLY and CDR2 as FYNNEI. V trimming: 1 base; J trimming: 5 bases; junction bases outside the gene matches: 10. CDR3 in amino acids: CASSEDLGGGWYGYTF. The CDR3 DNA reads TGTGCCAGCAGTGAAGATTTAGGGGGCGGGTGGTATGGCTACACCTTC.

This clone came up a few times. The J gene is TRBJ2-3, the V gene TRBV27, with 7 bases identical to TRBD1. Trimming took 5 bases from V and 1 from J; bases not matched to a gene: 3. The length of the CDR3 is 14 residues. Looked up from germline, CDR1 is MNHEY and CDR2 is SMNVEV (reference sequence). CDR3 residues: CASSPGTGTDTQYF. The CDR3 DNA sequence: TGTGCCAGCAGTCCCGGGACAGGCACAGATACGCAGTATTTT.

The chain employs TRBV6-5 and TRBJ1-5; D unclear. V was clipped by 2 bases and J by 3 bases, with 8 bases between them. This CDR3 has 14 residues. Germline V gene lookup returns CDR1 MNHEY and CDR2 SVGAGI. CDR3 region: CASSYDGTNQPQHF. CDR3 nucleotides: TGTGCCAGCAGTTACGACGGAACCAATCAGCCCCAGCATTTT.

The chain couples TRBV9 to TRBJ2-1; the D gene could be TRBD1 or TRBD2 (5 bases each). V lost 3 bases and J 5 bases, leaving 15 bases between the germline ends. Germline CDR1 reads SGDLS; CDR2 reads YYNGEE. The CDR3 runs 15 residues. The CDR3 spells CASSAGTTPNNEQFF. For the CDR3, the DNA is TGTGCCAGCAGCGCTGGGACCACACCCAACAATGAGCAGTTCTTC.

The rearrangement uses TRBV6-1 and TRBJ2-1; the D gene is possibly TRBD2 (5 bases). Per the germline V gene, CDR1 is MNHNS and CDR2 is SASEGT. This CDR3 is 15 amino acids long. Deletions cut 7 bases from V and 2 bases from J, with 15 bases between. The CDR3 reads CASKGIEEAYNEQFF. DNA for the CDR3: TGTGCCAGCAAAGGGATAGAGGAGGCCTACAATGAGCAGTTCTTC.

This clone was seen more than once but under ten times. The gene calls are TRBV19 and TRBJ2-3; the D gene is possibly TRBD1 (6 bases). The CDR3 runs 16 residues. V lost 4 bases and J lost 0, with 14 bases in between. CDR1 is LNHDA, CDR2 SQIVND, per germline (reference sequence). CDR3 sequence (DNA): TGTGCCAGTAGTACCCAGACAGGCTCTAGCACAGATACGCAGTATTTT. Translation gives CASSTQTGSSTDTQYF.

This clone was counted a single time. The V gene is TRBV15, the J gene TRBJ2-7; no clear D. The CDR3 totals 14 residues. The V gene's germline CDR1 is LNHNV and CDR2 YYDKDF (reference sequence). The ends were cut back, 0 bases at V and 6 bases at J, with 12 bases in the middle. The CDR3 region is CATSRDLLVSEQYF. CDR3 coding DNA: TGTGCCACCAGCAGAGATCTCCTAGTATCCGAGCAGTACTTC.

The gene calls are TRBV9 and TRBJ2-2; the D is unclear. From germline, CDR1 is SGDLS and CDR2 YYNGEE. CDR3 length: 15 residues. V was pared by 1 base and J by 1 base, with 8 bases between. CDR3 residues: CASSVRQVNTGELFF. In nucleotides, the CDR3 is TGTGCCAGCAGCGTACGACAAGTGAACACCGGGGAGCTGTTTTTT.

This clone was observed a handful of times. The chain employs TRBV4-1 and TRBJ2-1, with 10 bases fitting TRBD2. V lost 0 bases and J lost 6; bases outside the gene matches: 11. The germline V gene has CDR1 MGHRA and CDR2 YSYEKL. The CDR3 has 18 residues. In DNA form, the CDR3 reads TGCGCCAGCAGCCAAGATAGAGGTAGCGGGAGGTCTAGCAATGAGCAGTTCTTC. It is translated as CASSQDRGSGRSSNEQFF.

By sample fraction, this clone is medium-sized. This sequence joins TRBV28 and TRBJ2-3; tentatively, D is TRBD2 (5 bases). This CDR3 comprises 13 residues. Trimming removed 4 bases at V and 10 bases at J, with 15 bases between. The germline gives CDR1 MDHEN, CDR2 SYDVKM. The CDR3 coding sequence is TGTGCCAGCAGTTCGACCCGACTAAGGGCGCAGTATTTT. Translation: CASSSTRLRAQYF.

On this clone itself: The sample contains more than one DNA sequence encoding this CDR3. The chain employs TRBV6-1 and TRBJ2-7, with D unclear. The CDR3 consists of 13 residues. In germline, CDR1 is MNHNS, CDR2 SASEGT. Between the trimmed V and J ends, which lost 6 bases and 2 bases, there was a span of 11 bases. As DNA, the CDR3 is TGTGCCAGCAGCGTCGACCGAGCCTACGAGCAGTACTTC. Translated, it gives CASSVDRAYEQYF.

CDR3 nucleotide sequence: TGCAGTGCGGGAGGCAGTTACGAGCAGTACTTC. Encoded protein: CSAGGSYEQYF. J is TRBJ2-7 and V is TRBV20-1; D may be TRBD2 (6 bases). Trimming removed 6 bases at V and 4 bases at J, with 10 bases between. CDR3 length: 11 amino acids. The germline V gene encodes CDR1 DFQATT and CDR2 SNEGSKA (reference sequence).

This clone is medium-sized (0.01 to 0.1%). The chain is built from TRBV19 and TRBJ1-2; 7 nucleotides align to TRBD1. V shed 6 bases, J shed 6 bases, and the junction held 7 bases outside the gene matches. The CDR3 is made up of 13 amino acids. CDR1 is LNHDA and CDR2 is SQIVND in the germline V gene (reference sequence). CDR3 nucleotide sequence: TGTGCCAGTAGCCCCGGGACAGCGAATGGCTACACCTTC. Translating it yields CASSPGTANGYTF.

This clone was seen a few times. This rearrangement joins TRBV6-1 to TRBJ2-2; D might be TRBD1 (5 bases). Trimming stripped 0 bases from V and 4 bases from J, with 9 bases between. Germline V gene lookup returns CDR1 MNHNS and CDR2 SASEGT. This CDR3 is 15 amino acids long. The CDR3 is CASSEALGATGELFF. CDR3 DNA sequence: TGTGCCAGCAGTGAAGCGTTAGGGGCCACCGGGGAGCTGTTTTTT.

The genes are TRBV10-2 and TRBJ2-1, with 9 bases fitting TRBD1. The CDR3 is made up of 13 amino acids. J gave up 8 bases and V 5 bases, and 4 bases lay outside the gene matches. The germline V gene encodes CDR1 WSHSY and CDR2 SAAADI. CDR3 in DNA: TGCGCCAGCAGTTTAGGACAGGGGCATGAGCAGTTCTTC. Residues: CASSLGQGHEQFF.

The rearrangement uses TRBV6-6 and TRBJ2-1; D gene ambiguous. This CDR3 is built from 11 residues. V lost 5 bases and J lost 14, with 13 bases in between. CDR1 MNHNY and CDR2 SVGAGI come from the germline V gene (reference sequence). DNA for the CDR3: TGTGCCAGCAGTGGCCCCATCGCCAAGTTCTTC. Translated: CASSGPIAKFF.

The genes are TRBV6-5 and TRBJ2-1; TRBD2 matches 11 bases. CDR3 size: 15 residues. Per the germline V gene, CDR1 is MNHEY and CDR2 is SVGAGI. The V gene end was trimmed by 2 bases and the J gene end by 12 bases; junction bases not matched to a gene: 9. This CDR3 reads CASSYIVSGRARQFF. DNA for the CDR3: TGTGCCAGCAGTTACATAGTTAGCGGGAGGGCCCGGCAGTTCTTC.

This clone has only a few counts. The rearrangement joins TRBV23-1 to TRBJ2-7; D remains unclear. TRBV23-1 is an open reading frame, and its role is uncertain. V lost 7 bases to trimming and J lost 2 bases, with 18 bases between them. The CDR3 has 15 residues. The CDR3 sequence: CASIHDGIGTYEQYF. The CDR3 DNA reads TGCGCCAGCATCCATGACGGAATCGGAACCTACGAGCAGTACTTC.

For the CDR3, the DNA is TGTGCCAGCAGAGCCTTGTTAGCTACACGCACTGAAGCTTTCTTT. Its protein is CASRALLATRTEAFF. This rearrangement joins TRBV21-1 to TRBJ1-1. TRBV21-1 is recorded as a pseudogene. The CDR3 length is 15 residues.

The V gene is TRBV7-8, the J gene TRBJ2-3; tentatively, D is TRBD1 (6 bases). Between the trimmed V and J ends, which lost 5 bases and 0 bases, there was a span of 18 bases. The CDR3 covers 17 residues. Germline CDR1 and CDR2: SGHVS and FQNEAQ. Here the CDR3 reads CASSLERTVTSTDTQYF. The CDR3 nucleotides read TGTGCCAGCAGCCTCGAGAGGACAGTCACTAGCACAGATACGCAGTATTTT.

This clone was seen more than once but under ten times. J is TRBJ2-7 and V is TRBV9; 9 bases align to TRBD1. The CDR3 has 15 residues. V gave up 4 bases and J gave up 1 base; unmatched junction bases: 6. Germline V gives CDR1 SGDLS, CDR2 YYNGEE. CDR3 region: CASSWGQGFSYEQYF. In nucleotides, the CDR3 is TGTGCCAGCAGCTGGGGACAGGGCTTTTCCTACGAGCAGTACTTC.

The rearrangement joins TRBV9 to TRBJ1-2; maybe TRBD1 (5 bases). Germline V gene sequence: CDR1 SGDLS, CDR2 YYNGEE. V dropped 4 bases and J dropped 2 bases, with 12 bases sitting between them. The CDR3 sequence is 14 residues long. CDR3: CASSPTGENYGYTF. The CDR3 DNA reads TGTGCCAGCAGCCCCACGGGGGAGAACTATGGCTACACCTTC.

V gene TRBV6-5 combines with J gene TRBJ2-2; D is unresolved. The germline V and J ends were trimmed by 0 bases and 1 base, with 0 bases remaining between them. CDR1 and CDR2 (germline): MNHEY, SVGAGI. This CDR3 region has 13 residues. CDR3 protein: CASSYSNTGELFF. CDR3 DNA sequence: TGTGCCAGCAGTTACTCGAACACCGGGGAGCTGTTTTTT.

This clone was counted a few times. The gene calls are TRBV5-6 and TRBJ2-7, with 14 bases matching TRBD2. This CDR3 comprises 17 residues. From germline, CDR1 is SGHDT and CDR2 YYEEEE. Germline trimming cut 4 bases from V and 4 bases from J; bases unmatched to any gene: 10. DNA for the CDR3: TGTGCCAGCAGCCGACTAGCGGGAGGGCCTGTAGCGTACGAGCAGTACTTC. It codes for CASSRLAGGPVAYEQYF.

Here the CDR3 reads CASSQTDRAHSPLHF. DNA of the CDR3: TGCGCCAGCAGCCAAACGGACAGGGCCCATTCACCCCTCCACTTT. This sequence joins TRBV4-1 and TRBJ1-6, with 8 bases matching TRBD1. Germline CDR1 and CDR2: MGHRA and YSYEKL. CDR3 size: 15 residues. The V and J ends lost 2 bases and 8 bases, in that order; junction bases with no gene match: 5.

The chain links TRBV12-2 to TRBJ2-3; the table's D gene call, TRBD1, was not cross checked with the DNA. TRBV12-2 is shown as a pseudogene. The CDR3 runs 15 residues. CDR3 in amino acids: CASRFDRVSGDTQYF. CDR3 DNA: TGTGCAAGTCGCTTTGACAGGGTGAGTGGAGATACGCAGTATTTT.

This clone was counted a few times. The genes are TRBV7-9 and TRBJ2-7; D is undetermined. The CDR3 length is 12 residues. The germline V and J ends were trimmed by 4 bases and 4 bases, with 8 bases remaining between them. The germline CDR1 and CDR2 sequences are SEHNR and FQNEAQ (reference sequence). The CDR3 is CASSWAPYEQYF. The CDR3 DNA follows: TGTGCCAGCAGCTGGGCTCCTTACGAGCAGTACTTC.